This T cell receptor beta chain was obtained from a study of blood T cell repertoires in COVID-19 (TCRdb year 2020). With regard to the full study: Collaborator samples came from the United States, Italy and Spain and covered acute and convalescent phases of COVID-19. The material from the prospective study consisted of cDNA or gDNA derived from T cells, B-cell-depleted T cells, or PBMCs. The dataset comprised deeply sampled blood TCRbeta repertoires from subjects exposed to, actively infected with, or recovered from COVID-19. A freely available public database, intended as a resource for researchers studying the immune response to SARS-CoV-2, is where the repertoires were released. Samples were obtained from the ongoing ImmuneRACE study (first 160 participants) and from over a thousand subjects provided by 6 global collaborators. Nearly every sample came with metadata listing a de-identified subject ID, COVID-19 status, age in years and sex. Where HLA class I and class II types were available, the types were taken from metadata supplied by the sample provider, not from assay-based typing. Points the paper makes about the study in general: The amount of clinical and demographic metadata varied by source and participant and was provided uncurated.

V and J are trimmed by 4 bases and 6 bases, and the gene matches miss 6 bases of the junction. The CDR3 spans 13 residues, from the cysteine through the phenylalanine. Just the 39-base CDR3 DNA is kept, in frame starting at base 1. CDR1 LNHDA and CDR2 SQIVND are derived from the germline V gene (reference sequence). Notes on this clone: The antigen it binds to is not known. Base qualities are not recorded, but no much larger clone differs from it by a single base.

Each collaborating institution followed its own protocols to collect whole blood in K2EDTA tubes. Collaborator samples were shipped for TCRbeta analysis as frozen whole blood, isolated PBMCs, or DNA extracted from either sample type. The immunoSEQ Assay, a bias-controlled multiplex PCR, was used to amplify TCRbeta CDR3 regions from genomic DNA. The paper's data handling went like this. The number of nucleated cells in each sample was estimated by amplification of reference gene primers within the assay. Sequence reads were collapsed and filtered to measure the absolute abundance of every unique TCRbeta CDR3 rearrangement. For each sample, productive Simpson clonality was calculated as the square root of Simpson's diversity index over productive rearrangements. TCRdb retrieved this table from immuneACCESS and kept in-frame rearrangements only. Not all clones are present; in checked studies, unresolved V genes account for under half, and no reason is known for the remainder. V and J calls and clone size follow that table, whereas D and trimming were derived from the DNA. For this sample the table gives about 190,000 clones, of which around 79% were detected only once. Around an eighth of the sample is in the top ten clones.

Material for sequencing was peripheral blood. The chain is made from TRBV19 and TRBJ2-7, and 7 bases in between align with TRBD2. The sequence was obtained from a woman in her fifties or sixties with acute or convalescent COVID-19. The CDR3 loop reads CASSNLASGEQYF. The base sequence is TGTGCCAGTAGTAATCTGGCTAGCGGCGAGCAGTACTTC.